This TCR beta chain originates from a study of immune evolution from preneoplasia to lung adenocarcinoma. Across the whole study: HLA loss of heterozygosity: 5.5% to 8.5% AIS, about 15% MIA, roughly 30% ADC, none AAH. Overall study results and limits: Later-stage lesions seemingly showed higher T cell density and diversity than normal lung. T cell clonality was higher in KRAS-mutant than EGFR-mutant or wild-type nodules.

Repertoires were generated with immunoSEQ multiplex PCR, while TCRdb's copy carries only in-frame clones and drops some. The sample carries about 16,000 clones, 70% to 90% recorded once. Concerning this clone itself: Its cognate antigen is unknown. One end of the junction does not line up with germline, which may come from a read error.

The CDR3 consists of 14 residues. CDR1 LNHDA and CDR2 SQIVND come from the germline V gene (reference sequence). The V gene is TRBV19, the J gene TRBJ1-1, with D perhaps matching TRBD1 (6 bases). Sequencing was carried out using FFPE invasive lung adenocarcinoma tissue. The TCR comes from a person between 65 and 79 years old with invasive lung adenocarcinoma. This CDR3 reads CASRGGHSDTEAFF. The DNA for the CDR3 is TGTGCTAGTAGGGGGGGACACAGTGACACTGAAGCTTTCTTT. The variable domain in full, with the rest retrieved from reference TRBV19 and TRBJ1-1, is DGGITQSPKYLFRKEGQNVTLSCEQNLNHDAMYWYRQDPGQGLRLIYYSQIVNDFQKGDIAEGYSVSREKKESFPLTVTSAQKNPTAFYLCASRGGHSDTEAFFGQGTRLTVV.